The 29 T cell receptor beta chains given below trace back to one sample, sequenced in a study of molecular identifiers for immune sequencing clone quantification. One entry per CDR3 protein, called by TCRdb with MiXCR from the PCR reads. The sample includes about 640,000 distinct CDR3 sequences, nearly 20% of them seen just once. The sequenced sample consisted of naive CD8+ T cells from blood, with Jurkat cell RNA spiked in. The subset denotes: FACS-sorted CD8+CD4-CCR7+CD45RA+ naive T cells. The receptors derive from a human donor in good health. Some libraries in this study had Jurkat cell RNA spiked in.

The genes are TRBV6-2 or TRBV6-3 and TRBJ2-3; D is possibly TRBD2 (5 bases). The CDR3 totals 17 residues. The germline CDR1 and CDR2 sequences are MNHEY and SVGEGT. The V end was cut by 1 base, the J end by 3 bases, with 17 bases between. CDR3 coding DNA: TGTGCCAGCAGTTACTGGCGCGGGCCCTCCAGGACAGATACGCAGTATTTT. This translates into CASSYWRGPSRTDTQYF.

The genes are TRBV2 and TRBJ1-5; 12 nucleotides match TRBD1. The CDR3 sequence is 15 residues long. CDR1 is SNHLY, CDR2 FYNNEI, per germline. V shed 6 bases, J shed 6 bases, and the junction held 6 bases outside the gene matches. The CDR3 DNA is TGTGCCAGCAGAACCGGGACAGGGGGCCTTCAGCCCCAGCATTTT. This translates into CASRTGTGGLQPQHF.

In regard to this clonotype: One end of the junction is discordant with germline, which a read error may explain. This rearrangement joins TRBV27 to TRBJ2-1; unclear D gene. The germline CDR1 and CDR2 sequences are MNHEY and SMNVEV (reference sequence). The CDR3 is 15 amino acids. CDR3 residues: CTSSFGPLIVDEQFF. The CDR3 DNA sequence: TGTACCAGCAGTTTTGGGCCGTTGATTGTCGATGAGCAGTTCTTC.

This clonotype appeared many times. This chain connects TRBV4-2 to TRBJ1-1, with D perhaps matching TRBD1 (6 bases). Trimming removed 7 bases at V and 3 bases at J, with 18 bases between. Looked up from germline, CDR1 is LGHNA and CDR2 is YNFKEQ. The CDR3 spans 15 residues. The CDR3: CASITEGQSDTEAFF. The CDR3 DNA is TGTGCCAGCATCACGGAGGGACAATCGGACACTGAAGCTTTCTTT.

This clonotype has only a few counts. The CDR3 DNA reads as TGTGCCAGCAGCACCCGTGGAGGGGAGAACGATGGCTACACCTTC. This sequence encodes CASSTRGGENDGYTF. The V call is TRBV7-9, the J call TRBJ1-2, with D perhaps TRBD1 (5 bases). Germline assignment: CDR1 SEHNR and CDR2 FQNEAQ (reference sequence). Between the trimmed V and J ends, which lost 5 bases and 6 bases, there was a span of 19 bases. This CDR3 spans 15 amino acids. Drawing the rest from reference TRBV7-9 and TRBJ1-2, the complete variable domain is DTGVSQNPRHKITKRGQNVTFRCDPISEHNRLYWYRQTLGQGPEFLTYFQNEAQLEKSRLLSDRFSAERPKGSFSTLEIQRTEQGDSAMYLCASSTRGGENDGYTFGSGTRLTVV.

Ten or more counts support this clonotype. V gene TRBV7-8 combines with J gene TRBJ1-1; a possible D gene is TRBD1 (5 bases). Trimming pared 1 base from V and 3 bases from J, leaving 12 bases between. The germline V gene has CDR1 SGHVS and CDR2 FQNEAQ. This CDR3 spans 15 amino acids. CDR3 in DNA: TGTGCCAGCAGCTTAGTAGGGACGGCATACACTGAAGCTTTCTTT. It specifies CASSLVGTAYTEAFF. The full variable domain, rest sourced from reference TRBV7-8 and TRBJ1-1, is GAGVSQSPRYKVAKRGQDVALRCDPISGHVSLFWYQQALGQGPEFLTYFQNEAQLDKSGLPSDRFFAERPEGSVSTLKIQRTQQEDSAVYLCASSLVGTAYTEAFFGQGTRLTVV.

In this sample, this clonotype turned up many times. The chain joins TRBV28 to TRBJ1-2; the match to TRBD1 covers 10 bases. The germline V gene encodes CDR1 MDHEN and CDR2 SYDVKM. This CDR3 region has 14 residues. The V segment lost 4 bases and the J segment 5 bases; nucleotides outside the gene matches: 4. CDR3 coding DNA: TGTGCCAGCAGTTGGACAGGGGGGACATATGGCTACACCTTC. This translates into CASSWTGGTYGYTF.

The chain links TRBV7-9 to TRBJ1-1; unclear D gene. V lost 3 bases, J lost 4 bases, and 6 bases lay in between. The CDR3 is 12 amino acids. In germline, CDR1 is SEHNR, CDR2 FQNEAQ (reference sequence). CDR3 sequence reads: CASSFGVTEAFF. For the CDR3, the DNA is TGTGCCAGCAGCTTTGGAGTCACTGAAGCTTTCTTT.

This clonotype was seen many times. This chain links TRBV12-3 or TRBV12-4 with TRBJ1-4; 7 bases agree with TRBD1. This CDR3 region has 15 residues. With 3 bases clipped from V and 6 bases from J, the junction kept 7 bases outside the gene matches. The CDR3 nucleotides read TGTGCCAGCAGTTTTAGGGGGGACAGCTATGAAAAACTGTTTTTT. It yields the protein CASSFRGDSYEKLFF.

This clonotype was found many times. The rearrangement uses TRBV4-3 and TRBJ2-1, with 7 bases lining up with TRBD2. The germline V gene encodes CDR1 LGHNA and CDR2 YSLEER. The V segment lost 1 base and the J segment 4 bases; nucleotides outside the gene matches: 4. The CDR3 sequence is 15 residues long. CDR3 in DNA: TGCGCCAGCAGCCAAGCGGCGGGAGTGTACAATGAGCAGTTCTTC. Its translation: CASSQAAGVYNEQFF.

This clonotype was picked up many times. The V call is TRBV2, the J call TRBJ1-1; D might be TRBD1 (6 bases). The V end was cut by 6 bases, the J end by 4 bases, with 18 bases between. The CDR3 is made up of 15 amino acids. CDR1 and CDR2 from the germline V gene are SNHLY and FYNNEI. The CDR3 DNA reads TGTGCCAGCAGCTACCCCGGGCTAGGGGGCACTGAAGCTTTCTTT. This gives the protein CASSYPGLGGTEAFF. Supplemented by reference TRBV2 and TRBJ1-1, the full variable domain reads EPEVTQTPSHQVTQMGQEVILRCVPISNHLYFYWYRQILGQKVEFLVSFYNNEISEKSEIFDDQFSVERPDGSNFTLKIRSTKLEDSAMYFCASSYPGLGGTEAFFGQGTRLTVV.

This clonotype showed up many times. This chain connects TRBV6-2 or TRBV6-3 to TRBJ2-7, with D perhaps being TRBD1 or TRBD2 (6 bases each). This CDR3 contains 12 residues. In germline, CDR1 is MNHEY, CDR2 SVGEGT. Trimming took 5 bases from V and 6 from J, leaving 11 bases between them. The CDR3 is CASSRGTPEQYF. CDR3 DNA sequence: TGTGCCAGCAGTCGGGGGACACCCGAGCAGTACTTC.

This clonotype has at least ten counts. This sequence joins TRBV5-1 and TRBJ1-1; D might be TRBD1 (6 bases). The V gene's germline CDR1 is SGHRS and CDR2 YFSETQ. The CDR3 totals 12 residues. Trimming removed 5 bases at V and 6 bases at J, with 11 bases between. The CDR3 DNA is TGCGCCAGCAGGGACAGCTCCGCTGAAGCTTTCTTT. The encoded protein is CASRDSSAEAFF. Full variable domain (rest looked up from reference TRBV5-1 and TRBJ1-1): KAGVTQTPRYLIKTRGQQVTLSCSPISGHRSVSWYQQTPGQGLQFLFEYFSETQRNKGNFPGRFSGRQFSNSRSEMNVSTLELGDSALYLCASRDSSAEAFFGQGTRLTVV.

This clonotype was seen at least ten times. The CDR3 bases are TGCAGTGCCATTCCCTCCCCCCGAGCTGGCACCGGGGAGCTGTTTTTT. Residues: CSAIPSPRAGTGELFF. The genes are TRBV20-1 and TRBJ2-2; D uncertain. Trimming pared 6 bases from V and 4 bases from J, leaving 21 bases between. Germline CDR1 reads DFQATT; CDR2 reads SNEGSKA (reference sequence). The CDR3 is 16 amino acids.

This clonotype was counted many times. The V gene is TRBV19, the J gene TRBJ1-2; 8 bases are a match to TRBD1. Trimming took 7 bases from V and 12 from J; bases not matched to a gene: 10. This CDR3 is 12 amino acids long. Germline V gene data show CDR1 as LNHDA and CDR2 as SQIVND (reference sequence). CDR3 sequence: CASTSRTGGNTF. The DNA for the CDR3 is TGTGCCAGTACCTCCAGAACAGGGGGAAACACCTTC.

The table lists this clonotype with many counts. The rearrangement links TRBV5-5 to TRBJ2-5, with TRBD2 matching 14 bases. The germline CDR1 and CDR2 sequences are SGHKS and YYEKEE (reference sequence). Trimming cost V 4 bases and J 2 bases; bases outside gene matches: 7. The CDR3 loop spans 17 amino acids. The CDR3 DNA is TGTGCCAGCAGCCCGGGACTAGCGGGAGTTTCTCAAGAGACCCAGTACTTC. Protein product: CASSPGLAGVSQETQYF.

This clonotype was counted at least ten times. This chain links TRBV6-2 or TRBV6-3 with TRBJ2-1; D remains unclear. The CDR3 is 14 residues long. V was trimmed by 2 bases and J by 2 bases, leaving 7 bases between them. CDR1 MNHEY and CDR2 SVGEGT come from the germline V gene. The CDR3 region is CASSYLGPYNEQFF. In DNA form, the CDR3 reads TGTGCCAGCAGTTACCTAGGCCCCTACAATGAGCAGTTCTTC.

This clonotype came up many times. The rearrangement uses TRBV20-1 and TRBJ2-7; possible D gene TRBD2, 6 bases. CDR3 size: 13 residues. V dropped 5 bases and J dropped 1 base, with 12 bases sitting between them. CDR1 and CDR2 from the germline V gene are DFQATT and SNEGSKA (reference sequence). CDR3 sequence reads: CSAPVGGSYEQYF. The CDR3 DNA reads TGCAGTGCTCCCGTCGGGGGATCCTACGAGCAGTACTTC.

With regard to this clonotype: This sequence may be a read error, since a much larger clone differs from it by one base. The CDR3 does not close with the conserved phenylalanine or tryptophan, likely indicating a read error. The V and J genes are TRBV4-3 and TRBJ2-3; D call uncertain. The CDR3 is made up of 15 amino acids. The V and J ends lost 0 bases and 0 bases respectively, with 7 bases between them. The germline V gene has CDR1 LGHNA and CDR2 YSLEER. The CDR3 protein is CASSQDYRSTDTQYL. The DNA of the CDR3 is TGCGCCAGCAGCCAAGATTATCGCAGCACAGATACGCAGTATCTT.

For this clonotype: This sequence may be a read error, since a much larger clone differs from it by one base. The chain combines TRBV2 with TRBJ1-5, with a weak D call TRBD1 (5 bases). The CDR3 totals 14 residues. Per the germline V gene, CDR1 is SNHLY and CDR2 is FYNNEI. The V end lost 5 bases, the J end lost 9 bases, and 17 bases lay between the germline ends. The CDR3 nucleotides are TGTGCCAGCAGTTACAACACTGTGGGGCGGCCCCAGCATTTT. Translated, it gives CASSYNTVGRPQHF.

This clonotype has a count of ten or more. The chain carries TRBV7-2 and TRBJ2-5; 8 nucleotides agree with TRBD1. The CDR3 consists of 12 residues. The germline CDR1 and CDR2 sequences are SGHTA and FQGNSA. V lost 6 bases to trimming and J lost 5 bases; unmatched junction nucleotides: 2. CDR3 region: CASRGQGETQYF. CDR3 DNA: TGTGCCAGCAGAGGACAGGGTGAGACCCAGTACTTC.

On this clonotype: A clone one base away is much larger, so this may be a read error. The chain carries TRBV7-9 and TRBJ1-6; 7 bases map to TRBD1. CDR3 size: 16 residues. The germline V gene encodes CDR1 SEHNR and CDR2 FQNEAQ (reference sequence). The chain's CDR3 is CASSPPQQGYTSPLHF. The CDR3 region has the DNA TGTGCCAGCAGCCCCCCCCAACAGGGGTATACTTCACCCCTCCACTTT.

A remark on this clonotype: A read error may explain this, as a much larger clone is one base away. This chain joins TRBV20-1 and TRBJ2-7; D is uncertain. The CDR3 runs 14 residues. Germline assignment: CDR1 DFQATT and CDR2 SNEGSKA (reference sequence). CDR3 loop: CGARDTGLPYEQYF. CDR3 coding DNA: TGCGGTGCTAGAGATACCGGGCTGCCCTACGAGCAGTACTTC.

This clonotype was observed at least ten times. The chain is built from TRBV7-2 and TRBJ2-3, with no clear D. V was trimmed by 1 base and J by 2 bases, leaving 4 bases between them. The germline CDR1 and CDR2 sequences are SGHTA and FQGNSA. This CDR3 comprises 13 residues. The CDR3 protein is CASSLVTTDTQYF. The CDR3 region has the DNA TGTGCCAGCAGCTTAGTGACCACAGATACGCAGTATTTT. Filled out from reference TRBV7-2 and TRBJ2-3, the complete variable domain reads GAGVSQSPSNKVTEKGKDVELRCDPISGHTALYWYRQSLGQGLEFLIYFQGNSAPDKSGLPSDRFSAERTGGSVSTLTIQRTQQEDSAVYLCASSLVTTDTQYFGPGTRLTVL.

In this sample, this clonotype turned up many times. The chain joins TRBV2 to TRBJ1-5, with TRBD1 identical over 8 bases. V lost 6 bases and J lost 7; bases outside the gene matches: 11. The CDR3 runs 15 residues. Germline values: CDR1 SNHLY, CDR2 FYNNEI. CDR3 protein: CASRSLTGVSQPQHF. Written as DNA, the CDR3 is TGTGCCAGCAGGAGTTTGACAGGGGTCAGCCAGCCCCAGCATTTT.

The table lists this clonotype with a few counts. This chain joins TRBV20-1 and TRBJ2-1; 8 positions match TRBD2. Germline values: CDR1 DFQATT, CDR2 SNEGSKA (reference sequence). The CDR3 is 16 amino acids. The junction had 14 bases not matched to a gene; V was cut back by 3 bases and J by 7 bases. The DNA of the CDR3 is TGCAGTGCTAGCCCCCCTGGGACTAGGCTTTCGAATGAGCAGTTCTTC. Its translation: CSASPPGTRLSNEQFF.

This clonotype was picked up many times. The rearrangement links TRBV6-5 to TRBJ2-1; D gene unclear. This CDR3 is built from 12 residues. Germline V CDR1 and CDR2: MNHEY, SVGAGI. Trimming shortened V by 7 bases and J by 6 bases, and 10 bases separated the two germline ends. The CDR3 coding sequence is TGTGCCAGCACCGTCGACTTCAATGAGCAGTTCTTC. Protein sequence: CASTVDFNEQFF.

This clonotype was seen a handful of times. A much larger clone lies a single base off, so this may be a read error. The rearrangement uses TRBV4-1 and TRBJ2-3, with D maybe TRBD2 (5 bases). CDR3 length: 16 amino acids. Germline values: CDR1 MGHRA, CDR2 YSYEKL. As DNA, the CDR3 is TGCGCCAGCAGCCAAGATCCCGGGGTACGAACAGATGCGCAGTATTTT. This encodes CASSQDPGVRTDAQYF.

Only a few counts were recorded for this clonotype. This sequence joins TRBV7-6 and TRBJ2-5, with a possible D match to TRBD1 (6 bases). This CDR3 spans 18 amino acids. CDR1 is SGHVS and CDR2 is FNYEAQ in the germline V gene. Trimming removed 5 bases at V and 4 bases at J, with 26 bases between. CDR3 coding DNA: TGTGCCAGCAGCCCCCCGCTTTCGGGACAACACCGACTAGAGACCCAGTACTTC. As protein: CASSPPLSGQHRLETQYF.